The rows below give T cell receptor beta chains drawn from one sample of a study of cytomegalovirus exposure and HLA in healthy donors. Clones were read by immunoSEQ multiplex PCR, and TCRdb kept only the in-frame ones, dropping some. The sample lists some 140,000 clones, around 84% seen once, with approximately 5.6% in the top ten. The sequencing input was PBMCs. Receptors were obtained from a woman between 40 and 55 years old in good health and CMV-seropositive. Both conserved end residues are part of each CDR3. D genes are given only for firm matches. For some rows the clone size is stated as once, few or many, or as a class when expanded; others skip it.

j_gene | d_gene | v_gene | abundance | CDR3aa | CDR3nt
TRBJ1-1 | . | TRBV19 | . | CASSFSQGRAEAFF | TGTGCCAGTAGTTTCTCCCAGGGTAGGGCTGAAGCTTTCTTT
TRBJ2-6 | . | TRBV29-1 | . | CSAQGSGANVLTF | TGCAGCGCCCAGGGTTCTGGGGCCAACGTCCTGACTTTC
TRBJ2-4 | TRBD2 | TRBV10-3 | . | CATRPGLAGGGAKNIQYF | TGTGCCACGAGGCCGGGACTAGCGGGAGGTGGAGCCAAAAACATTCAGTACTTC
TRBJ2-7 | . | TRBV10-1 | . | CASSEKTSWGAYEQYF | TGCGCCAGCAGTGAGAAAACTAGCTGGGGGGCCTACGAGCAGTACTTC
TRBJ2-7 | . | TRBV27 | . | CASSLGQFFTEQYF | TGTGCCAGCAGTTTAGGACAGTTCTTTACCGAGCAGTACTTC
TRBJ2-1 | TRBD1 | TRBV5-1 | . | CASSSKQGFYNEQFF | TGCGCCAGCAGCTCTAAACAGGGGTTCTACAATGAGCAGTTCTTC
TRBJ2-3 | TRBD2 | TRBV6-5 | . | CASRSSGSTDTQYF | TGTGCCAGCAGGTCTAGCGGGAGTACAGATACGCAGTATTTT
TRBJ1-4 | . | TRBV9 | . | CASSVTGRNEKLFF | TGTGCCAGCAGCGTGACAGGTCGTAATGAAAAACTGTTTTTT
TRBJ2-7 | . | TRBV5-1 | . | CASSLAGYYEQYF | TGCGCCAGCAGCTTGGCGGGATACTACGAGCAGTACTTC
TRBJ2-7 | TRBD1 | TRBV19 | . | CASSTLPGQGREQYF | TGTGCCAGTAGTACCCTTCCGGGACAGGGCCGCGAGCAGTACTTC
TRBJ2-6 | TRBD1 | TRBV4-2 | . | CASSHLLLQGAGANVLTF | TGTGCCAGCAGCCACCTACTCTTACAGGGGGCTGGGGCCAACGTCCTGACTTTC
TRBJ2-2 | TRBD2 | TRBV4-2 | . | CASSYRAGGLTGELFF | TGTGCCAGCAGCTACAGAGCGGGAGGTCTCACCGGGGAGCTGTTTTTT
TRBJ2-7 | . | TRBV5-4 | few | CASSLSRGTYEQYF | TGTGCCAGCAGCTTGTCCCGGGGAACCTACGAGCAGTACTTC
TRBJ2-7 | TRBD1 | TRBV9 | . | CASSVGTGRTYEQYF | TGTGCCAGCAGCGTAGGGACAGGGAGAACCTACGAGCAGTACTTC
TRBJ1-5 | TRBD1 | TRBV19 | . | CASRMTGFNQPQHF | TGTGCCAGTAGGATGACAGGGTTCAATCAGCCCCAGCATTTT
TRBJ2-2 | . | TRBV5-6 | . | CASSLRVHELFF | TGTGCCAGCAGCTTGAGAGTCCATGAGCTGTTTTTT